This T cell receptor (beta chain) was captured by sequencing in a study of shared clonotypes between healthy human individuals. Regarding the study as a whole: Several donors had around 5% of their naive CD4 clonotypes in common. As a rule, naive subsets had a larger estimated richness than memory subsets.

For this clone: What it recognizes is unknown.

As handled by the study authors: Filtering was not the same, since immunoSEQ gave junction-only sequences without quality scores. The table came from immunoSEQ multiplex PCR; TCRdb's copy has only in-frame clones and leaves some out. V and J calls and clone size follow that table, whereas D and trimming were derived from the DNA. Of some 1.5 million clones listed, 96% are singletons. Trimming cost V 0 bases and J 1 base, with 12 bases left between them. This CDR3 spans 17 amino acids. The germline V gene encodes CDR1 SGHTA and CDR2 FQGTGA. Sequenced: naive CD4+ T cells sorted from blood. As for subset: CD45RA+ positively selected. The chain employs TRBV7-3 and TRBJ2-2; D is perhaps TRBD1 (6 bases). This sequence was found in a man between 25 and 39 years old in good health. CDR3 DNA sequence: TGTGCCAGCAGCTTAACGCGACTGACAGGGAACACCGGGGAGCTGTTTTTT. Residues: CASSLTRLTGNTGELFF.